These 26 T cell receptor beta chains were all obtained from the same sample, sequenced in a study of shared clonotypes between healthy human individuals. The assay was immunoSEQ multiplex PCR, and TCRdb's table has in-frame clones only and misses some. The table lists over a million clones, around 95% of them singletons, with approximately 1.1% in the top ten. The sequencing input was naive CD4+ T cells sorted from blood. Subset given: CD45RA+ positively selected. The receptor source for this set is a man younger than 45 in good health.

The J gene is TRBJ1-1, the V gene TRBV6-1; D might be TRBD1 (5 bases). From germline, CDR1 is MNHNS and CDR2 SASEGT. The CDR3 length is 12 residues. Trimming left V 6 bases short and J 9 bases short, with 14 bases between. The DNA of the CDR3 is TGTGCCAGCAGCGCCGACAGCCTGAAAGCTTTCTTT. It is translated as CASSADSLKAFF.

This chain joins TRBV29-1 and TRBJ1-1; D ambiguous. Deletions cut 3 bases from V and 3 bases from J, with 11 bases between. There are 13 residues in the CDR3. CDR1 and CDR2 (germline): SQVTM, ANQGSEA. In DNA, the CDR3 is TGCAGCGTTGACGGCCAGGATGACACTGAAGCTTTCTTT. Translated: CSVDGQDDTEAFF.

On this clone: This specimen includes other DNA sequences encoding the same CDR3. This CDR3 reads CASSYSTNTGELFF. CDR3 bases: TGTGCCAGCAGTTACTCCACGAACACCGGGGAGCTGTTTTTT. The rearrangement links TRBV6-6 to TRBJ2-2; D is uncertain. Trimming pared 0 bases from V and 0 bases from J, leaving 2 bases between. The CDR3 runs to 14 residues. Per germline, CDR1 MNHNY and CDR2 SVGAGI (reference sequence).

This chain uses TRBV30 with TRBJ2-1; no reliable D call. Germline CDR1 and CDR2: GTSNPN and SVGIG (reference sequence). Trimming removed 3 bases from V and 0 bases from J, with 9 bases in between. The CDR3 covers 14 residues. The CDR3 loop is CAWRTPSSYNEQFF. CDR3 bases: TGTGCCTGGAGGACGCCCAGCTCCTACAATGAGCAGTTCTTC.

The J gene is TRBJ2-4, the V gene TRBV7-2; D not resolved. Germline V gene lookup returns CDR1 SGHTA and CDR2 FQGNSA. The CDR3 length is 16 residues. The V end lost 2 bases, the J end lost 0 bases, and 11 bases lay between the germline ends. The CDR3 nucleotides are TGTGCCAGCAGCTTACGCTCCCCGCTAGCCAAAAACATTCAGTACTTC. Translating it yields CASSLRSPLAKNIQYF.

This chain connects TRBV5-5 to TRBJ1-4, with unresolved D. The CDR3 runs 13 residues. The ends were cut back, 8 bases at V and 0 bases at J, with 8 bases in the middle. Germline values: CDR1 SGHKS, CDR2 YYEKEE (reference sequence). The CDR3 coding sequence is TGTGCCAGTGCTTCCGCAACTAATGAAAAACTGTTTTTT. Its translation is CASASATNEKLFF.

CDR3 DNA sequence: TGTGCCAGCAGTGAGAACAGACTGAACACTGAAGCTTTCTTT. The encoded protein is CASSENRLNTEAFF. The chain has TRBV6-1 and TRBJ1-1; the D is unclear. Germline CDR1 is MNHNS and CDR2 is SASEGT. This CDR3 is built from 14 residues. V lost 3 bases and J 0 bases, leaving 8 bases between the germline ends.

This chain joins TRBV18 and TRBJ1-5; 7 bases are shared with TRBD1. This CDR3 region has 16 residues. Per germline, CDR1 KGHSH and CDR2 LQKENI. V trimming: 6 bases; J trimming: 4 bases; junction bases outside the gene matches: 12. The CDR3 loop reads CASSQGTGQTNQPQHF. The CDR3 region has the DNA TGTGCCAGCTCCCAAGGGACGGGACAGACAAATCAGCCCCAGCATTTT.

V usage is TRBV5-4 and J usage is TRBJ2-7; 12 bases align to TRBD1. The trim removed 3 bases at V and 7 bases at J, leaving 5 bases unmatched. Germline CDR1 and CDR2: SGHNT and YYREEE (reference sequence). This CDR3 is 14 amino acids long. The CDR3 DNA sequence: TGTGCCAGCAGCTGGGGGACAGGGGGCTGGGAGCAGTACTTC. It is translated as CASSWGTGGWEQYF. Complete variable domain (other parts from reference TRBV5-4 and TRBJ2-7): ETGVTQSPTHLIKTRGQQVTLRCSSQSGHNTVSWYQQALGQGPQFIFQYYREEENGRGNFPPRFSGLQFPNYSSELNVNALELDDSALYLCASSWGTGGWEQYFGPGTRLTVT.

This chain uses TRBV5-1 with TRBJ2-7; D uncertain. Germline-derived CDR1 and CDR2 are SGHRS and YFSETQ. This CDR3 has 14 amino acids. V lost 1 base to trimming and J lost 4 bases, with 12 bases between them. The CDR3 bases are TGCGCCAGCAGCTTGCAGTCACAAAGGTACGAGCAGTACTTC. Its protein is CASSLQSQRYEQYF.

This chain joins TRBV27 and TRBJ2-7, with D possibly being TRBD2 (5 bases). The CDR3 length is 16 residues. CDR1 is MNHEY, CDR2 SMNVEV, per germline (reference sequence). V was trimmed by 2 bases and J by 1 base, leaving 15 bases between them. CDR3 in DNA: TGTGCCAGCAGTTTAAGTTCTCTTGAGGGATCCTACGAGCAGTACTTC. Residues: CASSLSSLEGSYEQYF.

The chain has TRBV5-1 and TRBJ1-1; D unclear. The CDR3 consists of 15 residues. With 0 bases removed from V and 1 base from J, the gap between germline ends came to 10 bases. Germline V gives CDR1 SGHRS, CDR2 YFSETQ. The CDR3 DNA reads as TGCGCCAGCAGCTTGGTACCAGCCTCGAACACTGAAGCTTTCTTT. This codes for CASSLVPASNTEAFF.

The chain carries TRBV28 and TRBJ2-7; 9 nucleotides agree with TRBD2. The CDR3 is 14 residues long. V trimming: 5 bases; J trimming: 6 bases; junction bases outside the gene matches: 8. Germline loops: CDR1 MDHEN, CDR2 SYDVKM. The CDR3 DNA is TGTGCCAGCAGTGCTGGCGGGAGGGCCGGCGAGCAGTACTTC. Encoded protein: CASSAGGRAGEQYF.

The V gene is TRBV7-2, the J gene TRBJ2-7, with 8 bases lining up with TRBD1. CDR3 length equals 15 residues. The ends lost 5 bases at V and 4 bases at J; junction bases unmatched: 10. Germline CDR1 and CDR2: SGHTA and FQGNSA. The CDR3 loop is CASSLRTGFVYEQYF. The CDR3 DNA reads TGTGCCAGCAGCCTACGGACAGGGTTCGTATACGAGCAGTACTTC.

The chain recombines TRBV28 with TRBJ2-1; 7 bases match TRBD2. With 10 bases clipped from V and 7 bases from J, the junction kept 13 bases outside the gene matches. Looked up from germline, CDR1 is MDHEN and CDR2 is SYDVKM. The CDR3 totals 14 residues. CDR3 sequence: CATLRWEGLNEQFF. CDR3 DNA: TGTGCCACCCTAAGGTGGGAGGGCCTAAATGAGCAGTTCTTC.

DNA for the CDR3: TGCGCCAGCAGCCACCAGCACACCGGGGAGCTGTTTTTT. This translates into CASSHQHTGELFF. The chain carries TRBV4-3 and TRBJ2-2; no firm D call. Germline CDR1 and CDR2: LGHNA and YSLEER. The ends were cut back, 3 bases at V and 3 bases at J, with 5 bases in the middle. The CDR3 covers 13 residues.

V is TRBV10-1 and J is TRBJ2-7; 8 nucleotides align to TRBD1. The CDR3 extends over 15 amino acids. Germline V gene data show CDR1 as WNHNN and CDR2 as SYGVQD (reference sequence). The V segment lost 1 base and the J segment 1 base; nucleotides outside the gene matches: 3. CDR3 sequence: CASSEWQGASYEQYF. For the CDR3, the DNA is TGCGCCAGCAGTGAGTGGCAGGGGGCTTCCTACGAGCAGTACTTC.

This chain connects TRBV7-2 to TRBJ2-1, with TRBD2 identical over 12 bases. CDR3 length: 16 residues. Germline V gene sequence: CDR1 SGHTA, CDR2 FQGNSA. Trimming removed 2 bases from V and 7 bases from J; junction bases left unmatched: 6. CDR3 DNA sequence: TGTGCCAGCAGCTTAAGGACTAGCGGGAACCTAAATGAGCAGTTCTTC. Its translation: CASSLRTSGNLNEQFF.

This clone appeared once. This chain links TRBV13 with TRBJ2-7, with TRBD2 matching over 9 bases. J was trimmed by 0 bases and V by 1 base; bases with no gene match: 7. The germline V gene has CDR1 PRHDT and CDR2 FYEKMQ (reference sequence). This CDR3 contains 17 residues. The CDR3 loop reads CASSLALGSGSSYEQYF. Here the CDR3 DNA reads TGTGCCAGCAGCTTAGCGCTCGGTAGCGGGAGCTCCTACGAGCAGTACTTC.

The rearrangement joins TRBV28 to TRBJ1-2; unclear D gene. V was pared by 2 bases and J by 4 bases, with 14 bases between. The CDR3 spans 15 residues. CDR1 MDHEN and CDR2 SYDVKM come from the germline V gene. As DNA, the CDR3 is TGTGCCAGCAGTTTACCCGCAGGCCGGGGCTATGGCTACACCTTC. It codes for CASSLPAGRGYGYTF.

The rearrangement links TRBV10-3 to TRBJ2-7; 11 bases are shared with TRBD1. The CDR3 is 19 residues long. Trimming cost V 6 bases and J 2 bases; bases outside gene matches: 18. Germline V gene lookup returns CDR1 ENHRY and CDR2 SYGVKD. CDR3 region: CAISPRSGTGGGGAYEQYF. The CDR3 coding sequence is TGTGCCATCAGCCCCAGGAGCGGGACAGGGGGGGGAGGTGCCTACGAGCAGTACTTC.

The CDR3 protein is CASSLALGSNTGELFF. DNA for the CDR3: TGTGCCAGCAGCTTGGCCTTAGGAAGTAACACCGGGGAGCTGTTTTTT. The rearrangement joins TRBV5-6 to TRBJ2-2; D remains ambiguous. V was trimmed by 0 bases and J by 2 bases, leaving 11 bases between them. The CDR3 has 16 residues. From germline, CDR1 is SGHDT and CDR2 YYEEEE.

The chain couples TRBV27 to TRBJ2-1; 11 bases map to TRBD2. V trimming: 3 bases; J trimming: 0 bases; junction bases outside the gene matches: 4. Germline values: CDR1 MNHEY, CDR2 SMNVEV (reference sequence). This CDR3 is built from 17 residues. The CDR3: CASSFPSGRYSYNEQFF. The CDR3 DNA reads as TGTGCCAGCAGTTTTCCTAGCGGGAGGTACTCCTACAATGAGCAGTTCTTC.

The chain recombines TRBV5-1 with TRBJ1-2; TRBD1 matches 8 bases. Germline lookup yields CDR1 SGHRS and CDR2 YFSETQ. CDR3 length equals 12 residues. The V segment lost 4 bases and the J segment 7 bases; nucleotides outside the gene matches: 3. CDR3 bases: TGCGCCAGCAGCATAGGGACAGGTGGCTACACCTTC. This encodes CASSIGTGGYTF.

This chain's CDR3 is CAWSQSTGSRGFF. CDR3 DNA: TGTGCCTGGAGTCAATCCACCGGGTCCCGCGGGTTCTTC. J is TRBJ2-1 and V is TRBV30, with D unresolved. In germline, CDR1 is GTSNPN, CDR2 SVGIG (reference sequence). The V and J ends lost 2 bases and 15 bases respectively, with 20 bases between them. CDR3 size: 13 residues.

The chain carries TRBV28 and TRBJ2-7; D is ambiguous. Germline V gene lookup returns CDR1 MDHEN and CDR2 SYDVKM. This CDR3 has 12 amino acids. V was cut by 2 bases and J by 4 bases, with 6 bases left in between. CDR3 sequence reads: CASSLGHYEQYF. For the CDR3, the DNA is TGTGCCAGCAGTTTAGGCCATTACGAGCAGTACTTC.